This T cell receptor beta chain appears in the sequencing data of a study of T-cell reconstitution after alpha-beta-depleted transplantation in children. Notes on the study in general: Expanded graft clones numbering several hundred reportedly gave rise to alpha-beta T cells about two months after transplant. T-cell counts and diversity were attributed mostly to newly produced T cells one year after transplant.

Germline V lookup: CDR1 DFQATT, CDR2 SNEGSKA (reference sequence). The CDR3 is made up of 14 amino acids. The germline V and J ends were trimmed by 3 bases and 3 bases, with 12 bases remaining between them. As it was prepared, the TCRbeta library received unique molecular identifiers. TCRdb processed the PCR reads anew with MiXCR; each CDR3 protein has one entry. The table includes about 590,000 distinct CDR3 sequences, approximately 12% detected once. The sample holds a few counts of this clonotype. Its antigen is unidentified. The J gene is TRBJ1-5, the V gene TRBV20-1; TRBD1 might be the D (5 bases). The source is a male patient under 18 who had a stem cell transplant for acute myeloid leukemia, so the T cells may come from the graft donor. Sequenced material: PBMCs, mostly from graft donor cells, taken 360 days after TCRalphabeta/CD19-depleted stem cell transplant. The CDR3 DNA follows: TGCAGTGCTAGGGGGTGGGGGTACAATCAGCCCCAGCATTTT. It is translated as CSARGWGYNQPQHF.